These 3 T cell receptor beta chains were all obtained from the same sample, sequenced in a study of PD-1 blockade in classical Hodgkin lymphoma. Every patient relapsed after autologous stem cell transplantation, and brentuximab vedotin exposure varied. Magnetic negative selection of thawed PBMCs yielded the CD8+ T cells. TCRdb's table, derived via immunoSEQ multiplex PCR, lists solely in-frame clones and lacks some. The repertoire consists of about 27,000 clones, with just over 85% occurring once and the leading ten covering 6% to 8%. The sample was CD8+ T cells from blood, taken at baseline. The receptors were sampled from a human donor with classical Hodgkin lymphoma.

This clone was detected once. The chain couples TRBV5-6 to TRBJ2-1, with 7 bases lining up with TRBD1. The CDR3 contains 16 residues. Germline CDR1 and CDR2: SGHDT and YYEEEE. V lost 4 bases to trimming and J lost 0 bases; unmatched junction nucleotides: 7. CDR3 residues: CASSKGGAYSYNEQFF. In nucleotides, the CDR3 is TGTGCCAGCAGCAAAGGGGGCGCTTACTCCTACAATGAGCAGTTCTTC.

The chain couples TRBV9 to TRBJ1-2; D not certain. Trimming removed 3 bases from V and 8 bases from J, with 8 bases in between. CDR1 and CDR2 from the germline V gene are SGDLS and YYNGEE. The CDR3 runs to 11 residues. Here the CDR3 reads CASSADPGYTF. CDR3 DNA: TGTGCCAGCAGCGCGGACCCCGGCTACACCTTC.

The rearrangement uses TRBV5-1 and TRBJ2-7, with 7 bases lining up with TRBD1. V was pared by 1 base and J by 2 bases, with 9 bases of the junction left unmatched. The CDR3 runs to 16 residues. The germline V gene has CDR1 SGHRS and CDR2 YFSETQ. For the CDR3, the DNA is TGCGCCAGCAGCTTGCCCTCGGGACAGCGGACCTACGAGCAGTACTTC. Translating gives CASSLPSGQRTYEQYF.